Here is one T cell receptor (beta chain) with its context. The antigen is unknown. PCR amplification relied on 60 Vbeta primers (plus 13 Jbeta primers). Profiled with immunoSEQ multiplex PCR; TCRdb holds only in-frame clones, not every one. This sample's clone table lists approximately 200,000 clones. This sample was included in a study of cytomegalovirus exposure and HLA in healthy donors. J was trimmed by 11 bases and V by 1 base; bases with no gene match: 11. In germline, CDR1 is SGHDT, CDR2 YYEEEE. This CDR3 is 14 amino acids long. Study-level findings and limits: Previous analysis showed most TCR beta V segments were productive about 87% or about 30% of the time. Several top significant clusters appeared, in a later analysis, to be linked to common viral pathogens. Another analysis was done later, and it associated fewer than 20,000 TCR beta sequences with HLA alleles at 0.05 false discovery rate.

The specimen was PBMCs. The chain joins TRBV5-6 to TRBJ1-2; 7 bases are a match to TRBD1. The TCR comes from a boy aged 5 to 17 in good health and CMV-seronegative. The CDR3 is CASSLSGDSSGYTF. The CDR3 region has the DNA TGTGCCAGCAGCTTGTCTGGGGACAGTTCTGGGTACACCTTC.